What follows is one TCR beta chain and its context. What it binds is not known. This record comes from a study of CD8+ T cells in alopecia areata. Study-wide results and caveats: Sequences from scalp samples also cover resident alphabeta T cells of normal skin. Mice gave a clearer picture of TCR sharing than patients did, possibly for HLA-related reasons. Scalp lesions, especially in alopecia totalis/universalis, had higher clonality than normal scalp.

Sequencing relied on a cDNA template that was reverse transcribed from extracted RNA. Sequencing used immunoSEQ multiplex PCR; TCRdb keeps in-frame clones, though not all of them. The repertoire consists of over 150,000 clones, with more than 50% occurring once and the leading ten covering approximately 4.9%. This CDR3 is 13 amino acids long. Trimming removed 3 bases from V and 4 bases from J; junction bases left unmatched: 1. In germline, CDR1 is LNHNV, CDR2 YYDKDF (reference sequence). The clonotype comes from a human donor in good health. V and J are TRBV15 and TRBJ2-7; 9 bases align to TRBD1. The sample comprised CD8+ T cells sorted from blood. CDR3 coding DNA: TGTGCCACCAGCAGCGGACAGGGGTACGAGCAGTACTTC. Translation gives CATSSGQGYEQYF. Combining the CDR3 with reference TRBV15 and TRBJ2-7 gives the whole variable domain DAMVIQNPRYQVTQFGKPVTLSCSQTLNHNVMYWYQQKSSQAPKLLFHYYDKDFNNEADTPDNFQSRRPNTSFCFLDIRSPGLGDTAMYLCATSSGQGYEQYFGPGTRLTVT.